This is a list of T cell receptor beta chains from one sample in a study of blood T cell repertoires in COVID-19. Generated by immunoSEQ multiplex PCR, the TCRdb table keeps only in-frame clones and is missing some. Here the sample spans about 160,000 clones, roughly 80% being singletons. Sequencing was performed on peripheral blood. The receptors were sampled from a woman aged 40 to 50 with COVID-19, enrolled during active disease. Each CDR3 is given with its conserved first and last residue.

>12|TRBJ1-1|TRBV7-9
CASSLDTKGAFF
>15|TRBJ1-3|TRBV18
CASSPRELSGNTIYF
>17|TRBJ2-5|TRBV19
CASSMNPPPMAEETQYF
>15|TRBJ1-2|TRBV29-1
CSVEDRVGTGYGYTF
>19|TRBJ2-1|TRBV21-1
CASSKGIRWGQGSYNEQFF
>13|TRBJ1-3|TRBV11-3
CASSAGAGNTIYF
>15|TRBJ2-5|TRBV6-2/TRBV6-3
CASSWTSGGAETQYF
>15|TRBJ2-7|TRBV28
CASSKPGQVAYEQYF
>17|TRBJ2-2|TRBV6-2/TRBV6-3
CASSDLLAGGNTGELFF
>16|TRBJ2-4|TRBV15
CATSRDAGVARNIQYF
>15|TRBJ2-5|TRBV14
CASSRTGGVGETQYF
>16|TRBJ1-5|TRBV19
CASIKEPRGSNQPQHF
>13|TRBJ2-1|TRBV7-8
CASSLSSLAEQFF
>14|TRBJ2-4|TRBV6-5
CASSLRTAWNIQYF
>14|TRBJ2-1|TRBV29-1
CSVVGTGVSDEQFF
>13|TRBJ2-3|TRBV6-2/TRBV6-3
CASSGSETDTQYF
>15|TRBJ1-1|TRBV9
CASSASQMPNTEAFF
>14|TRBJ2-3|TRBV27
CASRTSEPTDTQYF
>13|TRBJ1-1|TRBV4-1
CASSQSPSTEAFF
>15|TRBJ2-1|TRBV5-4
CASSLELAVVDEQFF
>15|TRBJ2-5|TRBV20-1
CSASPSGRLEETQYF
>14|TRBJ2-3|TRBV7-2
CASSRSGATDTQYF
>13|TRBJ2-3|TRBV19
CASSRRPTDTQYF
>17|TRBJ1-2|TRBV5-4
CASSLASGQGALRGYTF
>13|TRBJ2-5|TRBV5-1
CASSLGVGETQYF
>15|TRBJ2-5|TRBV6-2/TRBV6-3
CASSYGGTNKETQYF
>11|TRBJ1-5|TRBV19
CASSAGQPQHF
>14|TRBJ1-6|TRBV2
CASRQGQLNSPLHF
>11|TRBJ2-2|TRBV7-6
CASTQTGELFF
>12|TRBJ2-1|TRBV7-3
CASSYYSGEQFF
>15|TRBJ2-2|TRBV27
CASTPLRELTGELFF
>12|TRBJ1-4|TRBV28
CASSFLNEKLFF
>16|TRBJ2-1|TRBV9
CASSVAGTSVYNEQFF
>14|TRBJ1-5|TRBV6-6
CASRGQGSNQPQHF
>13|TRBJ2-2|TRBV3-1/TRBV3-2
CASGSSDTGELFF
>16|TRBJ2-1|TRBV5-4
CASSPPGTGGFGEQFF
>14|TRBJ2-7|TRBV20-1
CSASDRGSSYEQYF
>14|TRBJ2-1|TRBV29-1
CSAYPFSSYNEQFF
>13|TRBJ1-1|TRBV19
CASQVRVNTEAFF
>14|TRBJ1-1|TRBV18
CASSPIDRGSEAFF
>14|TRBJ1-5|TRBV5-8
CASSFNGQFQPQHF
>14|TRBJ2-2|TRBV6-5
CATLGQSNTGELFF
>15|TRBJ1-1|TRBV7-2
CASSLALGLPTEAFF
>13|TRBJ1-2|TRBV30
CACPFAGGDGYTF
>14|TRBJ1-3|TRBV6-5
CASKVDSSGNTIYF
>15|TRBJ1-5|TRBV5-5
CASSPRPGEGQPQHF